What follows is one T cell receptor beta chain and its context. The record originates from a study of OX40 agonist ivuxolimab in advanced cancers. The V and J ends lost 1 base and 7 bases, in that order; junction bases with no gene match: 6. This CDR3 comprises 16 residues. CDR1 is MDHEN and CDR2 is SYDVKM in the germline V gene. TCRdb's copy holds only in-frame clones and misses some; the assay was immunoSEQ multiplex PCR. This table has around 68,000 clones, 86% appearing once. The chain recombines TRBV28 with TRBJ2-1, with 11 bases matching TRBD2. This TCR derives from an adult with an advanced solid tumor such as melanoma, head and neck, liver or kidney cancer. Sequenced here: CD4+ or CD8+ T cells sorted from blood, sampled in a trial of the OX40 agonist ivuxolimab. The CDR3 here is CASSLFPRLAGNEQFF. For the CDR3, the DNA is TGTGCCAGCAGTTTATTTCCGCGACTAGCGGGAAATGAGCAGTTCTTC.